A single sample gave rise to the 20 T cell receptor beta chains below, sequenced in a study of T cell responses to AZD1222 COVID-19 vaccine. TCRdb's table, derived via immunoSEQ multiplex PCR, lists solely in-frame clones and lacks some. The data contain some 15,000 clones, 88% of them singletons. Source: peripheral blood, taken 28 days after the second AZD1222 dose. Every receptor here comes from an adult who received the AZD1222 COVID-19 vaccine.

This rearrangement joins TRBV7-2 to TRBJ2-1, with no clear D. V shed 4 bases and J shed 0 bases, with 7 bases lying between them. This CDR3 spans 14 amino acids. Per germline, CDR1 SGHTA and CDR2 FQGNSA. CDR3 DNA: TGTGCCAGCAGCTCAGAGAGCTCCTACAATGAGCAGTTCTTC. Its protein is CASSSESSYNEQFF.

The chain has TRBV5-6 and TRBJ2-7; tentatively, D is TRBD2 (6 bases). The CDR3 consists of 14 residues. V was pared by 0 bases and J by 0 bases, with 7 bases between. Germline V gene sequence: CDR1 SGHDT, CDR2 YYEEEE. CDR3 sequence reads: CASSLVGSSYEQYF. The CDR3 DNA sequence: TGTGCCAGCAGCTTGGTCGGGAGCTCCTACGAGCAGTACTTC.

This clone was picked up a small number of times. This chain links TRBV6-1 with TRBJ1-5; a possible D gene is TRBD1 (5 bases). Germline values: CDR1 MNHNS, CDR2 SASEGT. CDR3 size: 14 residues. Trimming pared 5 bases from V and 7 bases from J, leaving 15 bases between. The CDR3, as DNA: TGTGCCAGCAGTTTGGGGGGAGGGGACCAGCCCCAGCATTTT. It specifies CASSLGGGDQPQHF.

V usage is TRBV11-2 and J usage is TRBJ1-5, with D possibly matching TRBD1 (5 bases). From germline, CDR1 is SGHAT and CDR2 FQNNGV. This CDR3 spans 14 amino acids. Trimming stripped 5 bases from V and 2 bases from J, with 10 bases between. This CDR3 is CASSTLGGNQPQHF. The CDR3, as DNA: TGTGCCAGCAGCACCTTAGGGGGCAATCAGCCCCAGCATTTT.

This rearrangement joins TRBV28 to TRBJ1-1; D gene unclear. The CDR3 covers 11 residues. Germline CDR1 reads MDHEN; CDR2 reads SYDVKM. The V end lost 6 bases, the J end lost 6 bases, and 8 bases lay between the germline ends. The CDR3 sequence is CASRAAAEAFF. CDR3 sequence (DNA): TGTGCCAGCAGGGCTGCGGCTGAAGCTTTCTTT. Complete variable domain (other parts from reference TRBV28 and TRBJ1-1): DVKVTQSSRYLVKRTGEKVFLECVQDMDHENMFWYRQDPGLGLRLIYFSYDVKMKEKGDIPEGYSVSREKKERFSLILESASTNQTSMYLCASRAAAEAFFGQGTRLTVV.

This rearrangement joins TRBV7-2 to TRBJ1-5, with 8 bases matching TRBD1. Looked up from germline, CDR1 is SGHTA and CDR2 is FQGNSA. The V and J ends lost 3 bases and 4 bases, in that order; junction bases with no gene match: 5. CDR3 length: 15 amino acids. DNA for the CDR3: TGTGCCAGCAGCTTCACCGGGACAGGTAATCAGCCCCAGCATTTT. Amino acid sequence: CASSFTGTGNQPQHF.

The V gene is TRBV11-2, the J gene TRBJ1-5; no clear D. CDR1 is SGHAT, CDR2 FQNNGV, per germline. V was cut by 1 base and J by 5 bases, with 9 bases left in between. This CDR3 has 14 amino acids. CDR3 residues: CASSLGSRDQPQHF. The DNA for the CDR3 is TGTGCCAGCAGCTTAGGATCGAGGGATCAGCCCCAGCATTTT.

The chain couples TRBV29-1 to TRBJ2-2; 7 nucleotides line up with TRBD1. The CDR3 consists of 13 residues. V lost 6 bases to trimming and J lost 7 bases; unmatched junction nucleotides: 8. Germline loops: CDR1 SQVTM, CDR2 ANQGSEA. The CDR3 sequence is CSVNRGRSGELFF. CDR3 nucleotides: TGCAGCGTGAACAGGGGACGGAGCGGGGAGCTGTTTTTT.

The chain links TRBV4-3 to TRBJ1-4; TRBD1 aligns across 10 bases. This CDR3 is built from 13 residues. The V gene's germline CDR1 is LGHNA and CDR2 YSLEER. Trimming took 4 bases from V and 8 from J; bases not matched to a gene: 1. The CDR3 DNA reads as TGCGCCAGCAGCCGGACAGGGGGAGAAAAACTGTTTTTT. This sequence encodes CASSRTGGEKLFF.

J is TRBJ1-2 and V is TRBV7-8, with TRBD1 identical over 8 bases. Germline-derived CDR1 and CDR2 are SGHVS and FQNEAQ. The CDR3 is made up of 16 amino acids. J lost 4 bases, V lost 2 bases, and 9 bases had no gene match. In DNA form, the CDR3 reads TGTGCCAGCAGCTTATCAGGGGGCGTGACGAGCTATGGCTACACCTTC. Amino acids: CASSLSGGVTSYGYTF.

This clone has a single count. CDR3 bases: TGTGCCAGCAGCCCCCCGGACTACTTTCTGGGTACGCAGTATTTT. As protein: CASSPPDYFLGTQYF. The chain joins TRBV7-2 to TRBJ2-3; a weak D match, TRBD2 (6 bases). The CDR3 is 15 residues long. Trimming removed 5 bases at V and 8 bases at J, with 20 bases between. Per the germline V gene, CDR1 is SGHTA and CDR2 is FQGNSA.

As to this clone: One junction end disagrees with the germline gene, perhaps due to a read error. This chain joins TRBV20-1 and TRBJ2-2; 8 bases line up with TRBD2. Germline V gene data show CDR1 as DFQATT and CDR2 as SNEGSKA (reference sequence). The CDR3 covers 13 residues. CDR3 sequence: CSASLNAGGRGIF. As DNA, the CDR3 is TGCAGTGCTAGTCTAAACGCGGGGGGTAGAGGGATTTTT.

The CDR3 reads CASSSARTGPAEETQYF. The CDR3 DNA reads as TGCGCCAGCAGCTCCGCTAGGACAGGACCAGCGGAAGAGACCCAGTACTTC. The rearrangement joins TRBV5-1 to TRBJ2-5; TRBD1 matches 7 bases. The CDR3 is 17 amino acids. J lost 3 bases, V lost 3 bases, and 14 bases had no gene match. Germline values: CDR1 SGHRS, CDR2 YFSETQ.

The rearrangement links TRBV3-1 (or the pseudogene TRBV3-2) to TRBJ1-1, with D possibly being TRBD1 (6 bases). The CDR3 length is 15 residues. Deletions cut 1 base from V and 5 bases from J, with 14 bases between. The germline V gene encodes CDR1 LGHDT and CDR2 YNNKEL (reference sequence). In nucleotides, the CDR3 is TGTGCCAGCAGCCAAGTAGGGGGAAGGGCGACTGAAGCTTTCTTT. This translates into CASSQVGGRATEAFF.

The chain recombines TRBV19 with TRBJ2-5; D may correspond to TRBD1 or TRBD2 (5 bases each). Looked up from germline, CDR1 is LNHDA and CDR2 is SQIVND (reference sequence). The V end lost 6 bases, the J end lost 4 bases, and 27 bases lay between the germline ends. The CDR3 contains 18 residues. The CDR3 DNA follows: TGTGCCAGTAGCCGATCCTTCCCGGGCCGTGGGGACGGAGAGACCCAGTACTTC. It codes for CASSRSFPGRGDGETQYF.

The chain combines TRBV30 with TRBJ1-2; D ambiguous. From germline, CDR1 is GTSNPN and CDR2 SVGIG (reference sequence). The CDR3 covers 11 residues. V lost 7 bases to trimming and J lost 8 bases, with 14 bases between them. CDR3 amino acids: CASSVVEGYTF. The CDR3 DNA reads TGTGCCTCCTCAGTAGTGGAGGGCTACACCTTC.

The rearrangement links TRBV6-5 to TRBJ1-1, with D unclear. The CDR3 has 13 residues. Trimming took 4 bases from V and 4 from J, leaving 10 bases between them. From germline, CDR1 is MNHEY and CDR2 SVGAGI. CDR3 nucleotides: TGTGCCAGCAGTTCCCCAAGGGCCACTGAAGCTTTCTTT. Translation: CASSSPRATEAFF.

The chain joins TRBV11-2 to TRBJ2-4; perhaps D is TRBD1 or TRBD2 (5 bases each). V was pared by 3 bases and J by 5 bases, with 5 bases between. The germline V gene has CDR1 SGHAT and CDR2 FQNNGV. CDR3 size: 12 residues. CDR3 in DNA: TGTGCCAGCAGCTTGGGGGAAAACATTCAGTACTTC. As protein: CASSLGENIQYF.

The V and J genes are TRBV5-4 and TRBJ1-2; possibly TRBD1 for D (5 bases). This CDR3 contains 14 residues. Germline CDR1 reads SGHNT; CDR2 reads YYREEE (reference sequence). Trimming removed 1 base from V and 7 bases from J, with 14 bases in between. CDR3 sequence (DNA): TGTGCCAGCAGCTTGCTGTGGGGGGTTGGTGGCTACACCTTC. Protein sequence: CASSLLWGVGGYTF.

The V gene is TRBV5-4, the J gene TRBJ2-1; 8 bases are a match to TRBD1. The CDR3 contains 14 residues. Trimming took 1 base from V and 5 from J; bases not matched to a gene: 2. Germline V CDR1 and CDR2: SGHNT, YYREEE (reference sequence). CDR3: CASSLRTGNNEQFF. In DNA form, the CDR3 reads TGTGCCAGCAGCTTGAGGACAGGGAACAATGAGCAGTTCTTC.